The rows below give T cell receptor beta chains drawn from one sample of a study of CD8 T cells in ankylosing spondylitis. TCRdb analysed the 5' RACE reads with MiXCR anew, one entry per CDR3 protein. The sample has about 140,000 distinct CDR3 sequences, approximately 7.3% seen once; the top ten hold 9.5% to 15%. What was sequenced was blood, either unsorted or a sorted T cell fraction (not recorded which). All receptors derive from a female donor with ankylosing spondylitis or in good health (not recorded which). Each CDR3 is given without its conserved first and last residue.

>TRBV4-1|TRBJ1-4
ASSPLDNEKLF
>TRBV2|TRBJ1-6
ASSMGTYNSPLH
>TRBV5-1|TRBJ2-1
ASSLGWGGEQF
>TRBV4-2|TRBJ2-5
ASSQLGLTQETQY
>TRBV29-1|TRBJ1-5
SVQIGGLDQPQH
>TRBV12-3/TRBV12-4|TRBJ1-1
ASRPGTDYTEAF
>TRBV5-1|TRBJ2-3
ASSSSGLLTDTQY
>TRBV12-3/TRBV12-4|TRBJ2-7
ASSSAGTAN
>TRBV9|TRBJ2-3
ASSLWEGKRTDTQY
>TRBV6-2/TRBV6-3|TRBJ2-1
ASSIGQGSGEQF
>TRBV6-6|TRBJ1-4
ASADRTNEKLF
>TRBV11-1|TRBJ1-2
ASSLASPGQGFGYGYT
>TRBV5-1|TRBJ1-5
ASSSGTSNQPQH
>TRBV12-3/TRBV12-4|TRBJ1-5
ASSFSDQPQH
>TRBV6-6|TRBJ2-2
ASGGAPTGELF
>TRBV7-2|TRBJ1-4
ASSLAKGGANEKLF
>TRBV7-9|TRBJ1-1
ASSWGTGEPEAF